This TCR beta chain was identified during a study of identical twins. The CDR3 has 15 residues. Looked up from germline, CDR1 is MNHNS and CDR2 is SASEGT. Study-wide points: Conclusions were based on cross-sectional statistical analysis, without following the same donors. Models underestimated how often monozygotic twins shared out-of-frame TCR alpha. With abundant cord blood beta clonotypes, insertions were fewer; memory repertoires showed no such pattern.

Carrying unique molecular identifiers, the cDNA also gained a universal primer site through template switching. TCRdb processed the 5' RACE reads anew with MiXCR; each CDR3 protein has one entry. Of some 1,700,000 distinct CDR3 sequences in the sample, less than 40% were seen once. A remark on this clonotype: Its matching antigen is unknown. At one of its ends the junction is not consistent with the germline gene, which may arise from a read error.

The chain is built from TRBV6-1 and TRBJ1-5; no clear D gene. This clonotype was obtained from a newborn girl in good health. The sample taken for sequencing was cord blood. CDR3 protein: CASGEGGNSSQPQHF. CDR3 nucleotide sequence: TGTGCCAGTGGCGAGGGAGGAAATAGCAGTCAGCCCCAGCATTTT.